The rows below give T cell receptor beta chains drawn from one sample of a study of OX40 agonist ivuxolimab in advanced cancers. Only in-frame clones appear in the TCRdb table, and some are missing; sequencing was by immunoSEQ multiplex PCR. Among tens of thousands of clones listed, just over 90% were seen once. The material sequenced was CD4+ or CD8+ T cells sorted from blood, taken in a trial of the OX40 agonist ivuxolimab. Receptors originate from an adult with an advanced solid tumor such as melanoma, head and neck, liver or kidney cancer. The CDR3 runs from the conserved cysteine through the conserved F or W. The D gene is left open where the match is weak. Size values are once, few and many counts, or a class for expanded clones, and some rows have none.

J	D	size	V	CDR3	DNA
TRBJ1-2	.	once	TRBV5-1	CANLTTQSFYGYTF	TGCGCCAACCTGACCACACAATCTTTTTATGGCTACACCTTC
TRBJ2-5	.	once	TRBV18	CASSPIDGGLETQYF	TGTGCCAGCTCACCGATTGACGGGGGATTAGAGACCCAGTACTTC
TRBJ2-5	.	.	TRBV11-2	CASSLVGSGQETQYF	TGTGCCAGCAGCTTAGTGGGATCGGGACAAGAGACCCAGTACTTC
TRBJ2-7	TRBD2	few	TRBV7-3	CASSLIGTSGEESYEQYF	TGTGCCAGCAGCTTAATAGGGACTAGCGGGGAAGAGAGCTACGAGCAGTACTTC
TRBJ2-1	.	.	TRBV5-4	CASSLSLTYNEQFF	TGTGCCAGCAGCTTGAGTCTAACCTACAATGAGCAGTTCTTC
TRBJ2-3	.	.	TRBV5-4	CASSFKYDTDTQYF	TGTGCCAGCAGCTTCAAGTACGACACAGATACGCAGTATTTT
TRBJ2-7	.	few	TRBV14	CASSQRTGRGTRSYEQYF	TGTGCCAGCAGCCAAAGGACAGGGAGAGGGACTAGGTCCTACGAGCAGTACTTC
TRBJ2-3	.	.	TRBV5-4	CASSLWGSDTQYF	TGTGCCAGCAGCCTCTGGGGTTCGGATACGCAGTATTTT
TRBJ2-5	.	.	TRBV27	CASKLRQRETQYF	TGTGCCAGCAAATTGAGACAGAGGGAGACCCAGTACTTC
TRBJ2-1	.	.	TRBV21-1	CASTELELFSYNEQFF	TGTGCCAGCACCGAACTGGAGCTTTTCTCCTACAATGAGCAGTTCTTC
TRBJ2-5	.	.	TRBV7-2	CASSLSTGETQYF	TGTGCCAGCAGCCTGTCCACGGGAGAGACCCAGTACTTC
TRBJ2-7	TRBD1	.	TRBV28	CASSSGDRGYEQYF	TGTGCCAGCAGTTCCGGGGACAGGGGCTACGAGCAGTACTTC
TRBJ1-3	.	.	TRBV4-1	CASSQDLVTGTGNTIYF	TGCGCCAGCAGCCAAGATTTGGTTACAGGGACTGGAAACACCATATATTTT
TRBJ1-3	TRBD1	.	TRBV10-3	CASRDSFSGNTIYF	TGTGCCTCACGGGACAGCTTCTCTGGAAACACCATATATTTT
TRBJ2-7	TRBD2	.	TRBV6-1	CASSEELGRESSYEQYF	TGTGCCAGCAGTGAAGAGTTAGGGCGGGAGAGCTCCTACGAGCAGTACTTC
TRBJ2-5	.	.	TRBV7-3	CASSLGSAPIRETQYF	TGTGCCAGCAGCTTAGGGTCAGCTCCCATCAGGGAGACCCAGTACTTC
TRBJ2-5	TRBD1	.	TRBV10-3	CATSVQGAQETQYF	TGTGCCACCTCCGTACAGGGGGCGCAGGAGACCCAGTACTTC
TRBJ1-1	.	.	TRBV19	CASSNYRGGTSEAFF	TGTGCCAGTAGTAACTACCGGGGAGGAACTTCTGAAGCTTTCTTT
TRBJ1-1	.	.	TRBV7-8	CASSFRTSHEAFF	TGTGCCAGCAGCTTCCGTACGAGCCATGAAGCTTTCTTT
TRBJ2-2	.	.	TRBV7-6	CASSLLRTANTGELFF	TGTGCCAGCAGCTTACTTCGGACAGCCAACACCGGGGAGCTGTTTTTT
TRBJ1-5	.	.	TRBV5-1	CASSLDGDSNQPQHF	TGCGCCAGCAGCTTAGACGGTGATAGCAATCAGCCCCAGCATTTT
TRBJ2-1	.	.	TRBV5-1	CASSLGAGSSYNEQFF	TGCGCCAGCAGCTTGGGGGCAGGGAGCTCCTACAATGAGCAGTTCTTC
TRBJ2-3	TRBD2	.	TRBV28	CASSLGLAGLTDTQYF	TGTGCCAGCAGTTTGGGACTAGCGGGACTCACAGATACGCAGTATTTT
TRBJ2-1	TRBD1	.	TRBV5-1	CASSIGQGAWNEQFF	TGCGCCAGCAGCATCGGACAGGGGGCTTGGAATGAGCAGTTCTTC
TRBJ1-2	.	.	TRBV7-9	CASSLAQGDYGYTF	TGTGCCAGCAGCTTAGCCCAGGGTGACTATGGCTACACCTTC
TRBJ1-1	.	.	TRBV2	CASSPERLTEAFF	TGTGCCAGCAGTCCGGAGAGGCTCACTGAAGCTTTCTTT
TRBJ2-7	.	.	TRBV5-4	CASSLAGDRYYEQYF	TGTGCCAGCAGCTTGGCTGGTGACCGGTACTACGAGCAGTACTTC
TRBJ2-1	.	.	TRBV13	CASSSRGRQFF	TGTGCCAGCAGCTCCCGGGGACGGCAGTTCTTC
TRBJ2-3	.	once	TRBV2	CASMGGRTQYF	TGTGCCAGCATGGGGGGTCGCACGCAGTATTTT
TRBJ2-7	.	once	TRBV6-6	CASTPWGARDEQYF	TGTGCCAGCACACCTTGGGGGGCGCGGGACGAGCAGTACTTC
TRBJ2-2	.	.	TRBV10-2	CASTLLVRDGELFF	TGCGCCAGCACGTTACTAGTCCGGGACGGGGAGCTGTTTTTT
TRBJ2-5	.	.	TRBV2	CASSMTGRGRGTQYF	TGTGCCAGCTCGATGACAGGGAGGGGCCGTGGTACCCAGTACTTC
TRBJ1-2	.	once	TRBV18	CASSPGGRDYGYTF	TGTGCCAGCTCGCCGGGGGGGCGCGACTATGGCTACACCTTC
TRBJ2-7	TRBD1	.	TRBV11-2	CATGQGAYEQYF	TGTGCCACCGGACAGGGAGCCTACGAGCAGTACTTC
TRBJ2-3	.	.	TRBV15	CATLGSGGKLTQYF	TGTGCCACTCTGGGGAGTGGGGGCAAGCTTACGCAGTATTTT
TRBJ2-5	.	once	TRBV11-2	CASSAQRETQYF	TGTGCCAGCAGCGCCCAGAGGGAGACCCAGTACTTC
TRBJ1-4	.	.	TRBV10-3	CAISDRTWEKLFF	TGTGCCATCAGTGACAGAACGTGGGAAAAACTGTTTTTT
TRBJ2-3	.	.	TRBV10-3	CAISDSGFRGTDTQYF	TGTGCCATCAGTGATTCCGGCTTTAGGGGGACAGATACGCAGTATTTT
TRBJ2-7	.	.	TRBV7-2	CASSFRGYVDEQYF	TGTGCCAGCAGCTTCAGGGGTTATGTCGACGAGCAGTACTTC
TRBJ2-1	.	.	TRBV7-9	CASSWDSYNEQFF	TGTGCCAGCAGCTGGGACTCCTACAATGAGCAGTTCTTC
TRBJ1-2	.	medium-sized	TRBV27	CASSPLGGGLNYGYTF	TGTGCCAGCAGTCCCCTCGGGGGGGGCTTGAACTATGGCTACACCTTC